The 27 T cell receptor beta chains below were found in one sample sequenced in a study of blood T cell repertoires in COVID-19. The table came from immunoSEQ multiplex PCR; TCRdb's copy has only in-frame clones and leaves some out. The table includes 150,000 to 200,000 clones, about 85% detected once. The sequenced material came from peripheral blood. The receptors come from a human donor with acute or convalescent COVID-19. The donor label of this sample is uncertain.

Only a few counts were recorded for this clone. The chain employs TRBV11-3 and TRBJ2-1; D gene unclear. Germline CDR1 is SGHNT and CDR2 is YENEEA. This CDR3 has 15 residues. Trimming cost V 0 bases and J 6 bases, with 12 bases left between them. DNA for the CDR3: TGTGCCAGCAGCTTAGACGACTCCTCAACCAATGAGCAGTTCTTC. Translation: CASSLDDSSTNEQFF.

J is TRBJ1-1 and V is TRBV29-1, with a possible D match to TRBD1 (6 bases). V was trimmed by 4 bases and J by 5 bases, leaving 17 bases between them. The CDR3 is made up of 14 amino acids. Germline V gene sequence: CDR1 SQVTM, CDR2 ANQGSEA. CDR3 DNA: TGCAGCGTTGCCCGCGCACAGGGCGGAACTGAAGCTTTCTTT. Residues: CSVARAQGGTEAFF. The full variable domain, rest sourced from reference TRBV29-1 and TRBJ1-1, is SAVISQKPSRDICQRGTSLTIQCQVDSQVTMMFWYRQQPGQSLTLIATANQGSEATYESGFVIDKFPISRPNLTFSTLTVSNMSPEDSSIYLCSVARAQGGTEAFFGQGTRLTVV.

The V call is TRBV25-1, the J call TRBJ1-1; 12 bases align to TRBD1. Germline values: CDR1 MGHDK, CDR2 SYGVNS. The CDR3 sequence is 14 residues long. Germline trimming cut 7 bases from V and 4 bases from J; bases unmatched to any gene: 4. This chain's CDR3 is CASKGGQGATEAFF. For the CDR3, the DNA is TGTGCCAGCAAGGGGGGACAGGGGGCCACTGAAGCTTTCTTT. Filled out from reference TRBV25-1 and TRBJ1-1, the complete variable domain reads EADIYQTPRYLVIGTGKKITLECSQTMGHDKMYWYQQDPGMELHLIHYSYGVNSTEKGDLSSESTVSRIRTEHFPLTLESARPSHTSQYLCASKGGQGATEAFFGQGTRLTVV.

V is TRBV7-3 and J is TRBJ1-2; 7 positions match TRBD1. In germline, CDR1 is SGHTA, CDR2 FQGTGA. V shed 0 bases, J shed 2 bases, and the junction held 9 bases outside the gene matches. The CDR3 is 17 residues long. CDR3 residues: CASSLTPMTGTNYGYTF. CDR3 DNA sequence: TGTGCCAGCAGCTTAACCCCGATGACAGGGACAAACTATGGCTACACCTTC.

V and J are TRBV9 and TRBJ1-3; D is undetermined. V gave up 0 bases and J gave up 0 bases, with 7 bases separating them. CDR3 length: 15 residues. Per germline, CDR1 SGDLS and CDR2 YYNGEE. The CDR3, as DNA: TGTGCCAGCAGCGTAGCGACTTCCTCTGGAAACACCATATATTTT. Protein sequence: CASSVATSSGNTIYF.

V gene TRBV4-2 combines with J gene TRBJ1-1; D remains ambiguous. V dropped 1 base and J dropped 5 bases, with 11 bases sitting between them. Germline CDR1 is LGHNA and CDR2 is YNFKEQ. This CDR3 comprises 14 residues. CDR3 nucleotides: TGTGCCAGCAGCCAAGCTGCAGCGCGTACTGAAGCTTTCTTT. This gives the protein CASSQAAARTEAFF.

A note on this clone: A junction end diverges from the germline sequence, so it may reflect a read error. The rearrangement joins TRBV7-2 to TRBJ2-5; 9 bases match TRBD1. This CDR3 is built from 16 residues. CDR1 and CDR2 from the germline V gene are SGHTA and FQGNSA. The DNA of the CDR3 is TGTGCCGGCAGCTTACAGACAGGGGGGACCCAAGAGACCCAGTACTTC. Translated: CAGSLQTGGTQETQYF.

V usage is TRBV14 and J usage is TRBJ2-5, with D possibly being TRBD1 (5 bases). CDR1 SGHDN and CDR2 FVKESK come from the germline V gene. The CDR3 is 13 residues long. With 4 bases removed from V and 5 bases from J, the gap between germline ends came to 11 bases. The CDR3 reads CASSLRGFETQYF. CDR3 DNA sequence: TGTGCCAGCAGCCTTAGGGGTTTTGAGACCCAGTACTTC.

The V call is TRBV6-5, the J call TRBJ1-5, with 10 bases lining up with TRBD1. CDR3 size: 13 residues. Germline loops: CDR1 MNHEY, CDR2 SVGAGI. V trimming: 6 bases; J trimming: 8 bases; junction bases outside the gene matches: 4. CDR3 sequence: CASSGQGVEPQHF. The CDR3 DNA is TGTGCCAGCAGCGGACAGGGGGTTGAGCCCCAGCATTTT.

The chain uses TRBV19 and TRBJ2-1, with 7 bases identical to TRBD2. The J segment lost 0 bases and the V segment lost 5 bases, leaving 4 bases of the junction unmatched. Looked up from germline, CDR1 is LNHDA and CDR2 is SQIVND (reference sequence). This CDR3 contains 15 residues. The CDR3 loop is CASSASGSSYNEQFF. CDR3 in DNA: TGTGCCAGTAGTGCTAGCGGCAGCTCCTACAATGAGCAGTTCTTC.

The CDR3, as DNA: TGCGCCAGCAGGCCCGGGTCCCAGAACACTGAAGCTTTCTTT. This gives the protein CASRPGSQNTEAFF. This sequence joins TRBV5-1 and TRBJ1-1, with D unclear. The CDR3 is made up of 14 amino acids. The germline gives CDR1 SGHRS, CDR2 YFSETQ. Deletions cut 5 bases from V and 1 base from J, with 12 bases between. Using reference TRBV5-1 and TRBJ1-1 for the parts outside the CDR3, the full variable domain is KAGVTQTPRYLIKTRGQQVTLSCSPISGHRSVSWYQQTPGQGLQFLFEYFSETQRNKGNFPGRFSGRQFSNSRSEMNVSTLELGDSALYLCASRPGSQNTEAFFGQGTRLTVV.

The chain recombines TRBV5-8 with TRBJ1-1; TRBD1 agrees at 9 bases. The CDR3 runs 15 residues. After removal of 2 bases from V and 1 base from J, the junction contained 3 bases not matched to a gene. The germline V gene has CDR1 SGHTS and CDR2 YDEGEE. CDR3 loop: CASSFGGQGNTEAFF. CDR3 DNA sequence: TGTGCCAGCAGCTTCGGGGGACAGGGGAACACTGAAGCTTTCTTT.

This chain links TRBV3-1 (or the pseudogene TRBV3-2) with TRBJ1-1; TRBD1 matches 7 bases. The ends lost 5 bases at V and 5 bases at J; junction bases unmatched: 8. The CDR3 spans 14 residues. CDR1 LGHDT and CDR2 YNNKEL come from the germline V gene (reference sequence). This CDR3 is CASSFRQGLTEAFF. As DNA, the CDR3 is TGTGCCAGCAGCTTCCGACAGGGTTTAACTGAAGCTTTCTTT.

This chain connects TRBV7-3 to TRBJ2-5; 8 bases match TRBD1. Germline trimming cut 5 bases from V and 4 bases from J; bases unmatched to any gene: 6. The germline V gene encodes CDR1 SGHTA and CDR2 FQGTGA. The CDR3 loop spans 14 amino acids. The CDR3 coding sequence is TGTGCCAGCAGCCCGAGGACAGGGACAGAGACCCAGTACTTC. Protein: CASSPRTGTETQYF.

The chain carries TRBV18 and TRBJ1-4; 9 nucleotides match TRBD1. J gave up 8 bases and V 3 bases, and 7 bases lay outside the gene matches. Germline-derived CDR1 and CDR2 are KGHSH and LQKENI. The CDR3 has 15 amino acids. The CDR3, as DNA: TGTGCCAGCTCACCCGGGACAGGGACCGGGGAAAAACTGTTTTTT. Its protein product is CASSPGTGTGEKLFF. The complete variable domain, with remaining parts taken from reference TRBV18 and TRBJ1-4, reads NAGVMQNPRHLVRRRGQEARLRCSPMKGHSHVYWYRQLPEEGLKFMVYLQKENIIDESGMPKERFSAEFPKEGPSILRIQQVVRGDSAAYFCASSPGTGTGEKLFFGSGTQLSVL.

The chain uses TRBV10-3 and TRBJ1-6; possibly TRBD1 for D (5 bases). The germline V gene encodes CDR1 ENHRY and CDR2 SYGVKD. The CDR3 spans 18 residues. Trimming stripped 4 bases from V and 7 bases from J, with 23 bases between. CDR3 amino acids: CAISVGTPKLAENSPLHF. Written as DNA, the CDR3 is TGTGCCATCAGTGTTGGGACTCCCAAGTTGGCGGAGAATTCACCCCTCCACTTT.

The V gene is TRBV7-9, the J gene TRBJ1-2; possible D gene TRBD1, 5 bases. The CDR3 is 15 amino acids. Germline CDR1 reads SEHNR; CDR2 reads FQNEAQ (reference sequence). V was shortened by 5 bases and J by 4 bases, with 17 bases between the two germline ends. The DNA of the CDR3 is TGTGCCAGCAGCCCGGACACAACAAACCCCTATGGCTACACCTTC. It is translated as CASSPDTTNPYGYTF.

The gene calls are TRBV2 and TRBJ1-5; TRBD1 agrees at 8 bases. Germline V gene lookup returns CDR1 SNHLY and CDR2 FYNNEI. This CDR3 comprises 15 residues. V lost 8 bases to trimming and J lost 6 bases; unmatched junction nucleotides: 12. In DNA form, the CDR3 reads TGTGCCAGCGTGCCCCACAGGGGGGGGAGTCAGCCCCAGCATTTT. It encodes CASVPHRGGSQPQHF.

This rearrangement joins TRBV28 to TRBJ1-2, with 8 bases that match TRBD1. V dropped 8 bases and J dropped 4; count of bases not matched to a gene: 3. The CDR3 extends over 12 amino acids. Germline CDR1 MDHEN, CDR2 SYDVKM. CDR3 amino acids: CASRTGGYGYTF. CDR3 nucleotides: TGTGCCAGCCGAACAGGGGGCTATGGCTACACCTTC.

V gene TRBV12-5 combines with J gene TRBJ1-3, with 8 bases matching TRBD1. CDR3 size: 16 residues. The V and J ends lost 2 bases and 6 bases, in that order; junction bases with no gene match: 9. In germline, CDR1 is LGHNT, CDR2 FRNRAP. In DNA form, the CDR3 reads TGTGCTAGTGGTTTGTTCCTGCGGACAGGGATAAACACCATATATTTT. It specifies CASGLFLRTGINTIYF.

The V gene is TRBV30, the J gene TRBJ1-1, with a possible D match to TRBD1 (6 bases). Trimming removed 2 bases at V and 11 bases at J, with 15 bases between. The V gene's germline CDR1 is GTSNPN and CDR2 SVGIG (reference sequence). The CDR3 sequence is 12 residues long. CDR3 sequence (DNA): TGTGCCTGGAGTTCCAGGGGTTCGTATGCTTTCTTT. This translates into CAWSSRGSYAFF.

The chain uses TRBV10-2 and TRBJ1-1; unclear D gene. Germline CDR1 is WSHSY and CDR2 is SAAADI. Trimming pared 4 bases from V and 3 bases from J, leaving 12 bases between. This CDR3 region has 14 residues. CDR3: CASSGHSKDTEAFF. As DNA, the CDR3 is TGCGCCAGCAGTGGTCATTCTAAAGACACTGAAGCTTTCTTT.

This clone came up a few times. The CDR3 spells CASSPGQGTTEAFF. Here the CDR3 DNA reads TGCGCCAGCAGCCCGGGACAGGGAACCACTGAAGCTTTCTTT. This chain joins TRBV5-1 and TRBJ1-1; TRBD1 aligns across 9 bases. This CDR3 comprises 14 residues. The V gene's germline CDR1 is SGHRS and CDR2 YFSETQ. V trimming: 4 bases; J trimming: 4 bases; junction bases outside the gene matches: 5.

The V and J genes are TRBV15 and TRBJ2-7, with 9 bases identical to TRBD1. The CDR3 is 16 amino acids. V trimming: 0 bases; J trimming: 3 bases; junction bases outside the gene matches: 6. Germline CDR1 is LNHNV and CDR2 is YYDKDF (reference sequence). CDR3 amino acids: CATSRDRDRAFYEQYF. The CDR3 nucleotides read TGTGCCACCAGCAGAGATCGGGACAGGGCATTCTACGAGCAGTACTTC.

This clone was picked up one time. The V call is TRBV7-8, the J call TRBJ1-5, with a weak D call TRBD1 (6 bases). Germline V gene sequence: CDR1 SGHVS, CDR2 FQNEAQ. V lost 6 bases and J lost 10, with 16 bases in between. There are 13 residues in the CDR3. The CDR3 DNA reads TGTGCCAGCAGTCGAACAGGGAATCTCCCCCAGCATTTT. This gives the protein CASSRTGNLPQHF. The full variable domain, completed using reference TRBV7-8 and TRBJ1-5, is GAGVSQSPRYKVAKRGQDVALRCDPISGHVSLFWYQQALGQGPEFLTYFQNEAQLDKSGLPSDRFFAERPEGSVSTLKIQRTQQEDSAVYLCASSRTGNLPQHFGDGTRLSIL.

The V gene is TRBV28, the J gene TRBJ1-2, with a tentative D call TRBD1 (6 bases). The CDR3 loop spans 12 amino acids. Germline CDR1 MDHEN, CDR2 SYDVKM. The V end was cut by 6 bases, the J end by 7 bases, with 12 bases between. CDR3 in amino acids: CASRPGVAGYTF. CDR3 bases: TGTGCCAGCAGGCCAGGGGTGGCTGGCTACACCTTC.

V usage is TRBV5-6 and J usage is TRBJ1-3; D gene unclear. Germline V gives CDR1 SGHDT, CDR2 YYEEEE. V dropped 0 bases and J dropped 0 bases, with 7 bases sitting between them. The CDR3 has 15 residues. CDR3 DNA sequence: TGTGCCAGCAGCTTGGGTCCGCGCTCTGGAAACACCATATATTTT. Translated, it gives CASSLGPRSGNTIYF.